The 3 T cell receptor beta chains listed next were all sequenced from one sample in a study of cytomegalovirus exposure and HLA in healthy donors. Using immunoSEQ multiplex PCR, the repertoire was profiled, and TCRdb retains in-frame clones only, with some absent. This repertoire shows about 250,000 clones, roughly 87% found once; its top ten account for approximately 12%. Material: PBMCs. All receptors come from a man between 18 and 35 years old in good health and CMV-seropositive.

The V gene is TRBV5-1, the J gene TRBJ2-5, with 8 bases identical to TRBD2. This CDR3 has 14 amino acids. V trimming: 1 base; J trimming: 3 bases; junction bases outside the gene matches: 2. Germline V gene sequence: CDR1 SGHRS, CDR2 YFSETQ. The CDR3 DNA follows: TGCGCCAGCAGCTTGCGGGGGGGCGAAGAGACCCAGTACTTC. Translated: CASSLRGGEETQYF.

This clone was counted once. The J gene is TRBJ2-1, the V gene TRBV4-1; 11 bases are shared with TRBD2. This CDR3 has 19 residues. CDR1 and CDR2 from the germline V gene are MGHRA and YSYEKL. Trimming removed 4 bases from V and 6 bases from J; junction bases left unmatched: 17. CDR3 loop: CASSPTSIRLAGFSNEQFF. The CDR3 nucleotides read TGCGCCAGCAGCCCTACGTCAATCAGACTAGCGGGATTCAGCAATGAGCAGTTCTTC.

The CDR3 DNA sequence: TGTGCCAGCAGCTTAGCAGGGGTTAATCAGCCCCAGCATTTT. It specifies CASSLAGVNQPQHF. The rearrangement links TRBV11-2 to TRBJ1-5; possible D gene TRBD1, 6 bases. Germline CDR1 reads SGHAT; CDR2 reads FQNNGV. CDR3 length: 14 residues. V shed 1 base and J shed 4 bases, with 8 bases lying between them.